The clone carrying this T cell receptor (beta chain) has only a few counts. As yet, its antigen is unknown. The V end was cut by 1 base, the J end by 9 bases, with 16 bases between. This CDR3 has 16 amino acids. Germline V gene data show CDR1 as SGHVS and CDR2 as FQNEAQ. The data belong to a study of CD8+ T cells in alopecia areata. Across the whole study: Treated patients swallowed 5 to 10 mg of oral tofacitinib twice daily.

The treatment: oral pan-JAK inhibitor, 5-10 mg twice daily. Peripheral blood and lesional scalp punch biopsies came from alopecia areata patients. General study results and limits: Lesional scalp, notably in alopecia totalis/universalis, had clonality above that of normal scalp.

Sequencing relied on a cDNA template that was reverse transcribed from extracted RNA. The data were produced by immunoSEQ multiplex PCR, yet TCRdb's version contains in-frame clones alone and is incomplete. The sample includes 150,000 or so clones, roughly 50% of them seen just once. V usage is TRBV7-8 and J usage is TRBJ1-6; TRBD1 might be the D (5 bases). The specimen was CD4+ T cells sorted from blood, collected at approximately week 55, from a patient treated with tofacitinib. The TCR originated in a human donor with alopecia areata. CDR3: CASSLVGADPGSPLHF. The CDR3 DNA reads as TGTGCCAGCAGCTTAGTTGGGGCTGACCCGGGTTCACCCCTCCACTTT.